Detailed here is one T cell receptor (beta chain). Its matching antigen is unknown. In the PCR, 60 Vbeta and 13 Jbeta primers were used. Assay: immunoSEQ multiplex PCR; the TCRdb copy retains only in-frame clones and omits some. The sample yields some 140,000 clones, around 81% seen once. All the people who gave samples were healthy bone marrow donors. This record comes from a study of cytomegalovirus exposure and HLA in healthy donors. Study results and caveats: With high specificity and sensitivity, the classifier reportedly diagnosed cytomegalovirus status. In vitro assays verified that three CMV-associated chains recognized CMV antigens specifically. In a later analysis, TCR beta V- and J-gene trimming showed a link to a missense DCLRE1C variant.

Per germline, CDR1 LNHDA and CDR2 SQIVND (reference sequence). This CDR3 spans 17 amino acids. V gave up 5 bases and J gave up 0 bases, with 14 bases separating them. The clonotype was recovered from a woman aged 40 to 50 in good health and CMV-seropositive. The sample consisted of PBMCs. V and J are TRBV19 and TRBJ2-6; D is possibly TRBD1 (6 bases). The CDR3 region is CASSRQVLSSGANVLTF. For the CDR3, the DNA is TGTGCCAGTAGTCGACAGGTCTTGAGCTCTGGGGCCAACGTCCTGACTTTC.